Following are 27 T cell receptor beta chains from one sample sequenced in a study of T cell changes during pregnancy in multiple sclerosis (dated 2019 in TCRdb). Libraries were built with the immunoSEQ multiplex PCR assay. Here the immuneACCESS table is served through TCRdb, limited to in-frame sequences with V and J called. Missing clones are a known gap in these copies; in checked studies unresolved V genes cover under half, and the rest lacks a known reason. In this sample the table shows roughly 110,000 clones, under 95% of which occur a single time. Roughly 0.78% of the sample rests with the top ten. The sample here was peripheral blood, taken in the third trimester of pregnancy. Receptor source: a female donor in good health, enrolled as a control in a pregnancy study.

The genes are TRBV5-1 and TRBJ2-3; 7 bases line up with TRBD1. The CDR3 has 14 residues. The germline CDR1 and CDR2 sequences are SGHRS and YFSETQ. J gave up 2 bases and V 4 bases, and 4 bases lay outside the gene matches. Here the CDR3 reads CASSQGTDTDTQYF. CDR3 bases: TGCGCCAGCAGCCAAGGGACAGACACAGATACGCAGTATTTT.

In DNA form, the CDR3 reads TGTGCCAGCAGCCAACACGGAGGCCTCCAAGAGACCCAGTACTTC. This codes for CASSQHGGLQETQYF. The chain carries TRBV5-4 and TRBJ2-5; maybe TRBD2 (5 bases). Trimming shortened V by 4 bases and J by 1 base, and 14 bases separated the two germline ends. Germline values: CDR1 SGHNT, CDR2 YYREEE (reference sequence). CDR3 size: 15 residues. Complete variable domain (other parts from reference TRBV5-4 and TRBJ2-5): ETGVTQSPTHLIKTRGQQVTLRCSSQSGHNTVSWYQQALGQGPQFIFQYYREEENGRGNFPPRFSGLQFPNYSSELNVNALELDDSALYLCASSQHGGLQETQYFGPGTRLLVL.

The chain has TRBV19 and TRBJ2-1; 7 bases fit TRBD1. The CDR3 consists of 13 residues. Germline CDR1 is LNHDA and CDR2 is SQIVND (reference sequence). V shed 5 bases, J shed 4 bases, and the junction held 2 bases outside the gene matches. The CDR3 DNA is TGTGCCAGTAGTGGACAGGTTTACAATGAGCAGTTCTTC. It translates to CASSGQVYNEQFF.

The gene calls are TRBV5-6 and TRBJ1-1; 7 positions agree with TRBD1. After removal of 1 base from V and 8 bases from J, the junction contained 2 bases not matched to a gene. Germline loops: CDR1 SGHDT, CDR2 YYEEEE. The CDR3 is 12 residues long. This CDR3 is CASSLHRGEAFF. The CDR3 DNA sequence: TGTGCCAGCAGCTTGCACAGGGGAGAAGCTTTCTTT.

V is TRBV15 and J is TRBJ2-7, with 8 bases aligning to TRBD2. Trimming cost V 3 bases and J 1 base; bases outside gene matches: 2. The length of the CDR3 is 14 residues. Germline CDR1 and CDR2: LNHNV and YYDKDF (reference sequence). As DNA, the CDR3 is TGTGCCACCAGCAGTGAGCGGGGGTCCTACGAGCAGTACTTC. Translated: CATSSERGSYEQYF.

This clone was seen just once. The chain has TRBV19 and TRBJ1-2, with a weak D call TRBD1 (5 bases). The CDR3 totals 14 residues. V gave up 1 base and J gave up 6 bases, with 12 bases separating them. From germline, CDR1 is LNHDA and CDR2 SQIVND (reference sequence). CDR3 protein: CASSIVARENGYTF. The CDR3, as DNA: TGTGCCAGTAGTATAGTTGCCAGGGAAAATGGCTACACCTTC. The entire variable domain, with the rest obtained from reference TRBV19 and TRBJ1-2, is as follows: DGGITQSPKYLFRKEGQNVTLSCEQNLNHDAMYWYRQDPGQGLRLIYYSQIVNDFQKGDIAEGYSVSREKKESFPLTVTSAQKNPTAFYLCASSIVARENGYTFGSGTRLTVV.

To note about this clone: In the same sample, other DNA sequences code for this CDR3. The chain combines TRBV5-1 with TRBJ2-2, with 9 bases that match TRBD1. CDR1 and CDR2 from the germline V gene are SGHRS and YFSETQ. CDR3 size: 16 residues. V gave up 4 bases and J gave up 1 base; unmatched junction bases: 5. The CDR3: CASSLRQGGNTGELFF. The DNA for the CDR3 is TGCGCCAGCAGCCTGAGACAGGGGGGGAACACCGGGGAGCTGTTTTTT.

The gene calls are TRBV2 and TRBJ1-5; a weak D match, TRBD1 (5 bases). Germline V CDR1 and CDR2: SNHLY, FYNNEI. V lost 4 bases, J lost 0 bases, and 7 bases lay in between. The CDR3 is 14 residues long. CDR3 loop: CASSGDSSNQPQHF. CDR3 DNA sequence: TGTGCCAGCAGTGGAGACAGTAGCAATCAGCCCCAGCATTTT.

The chain uses TRBV19 and TRBJ2-7, with 7 bases identical to TRBD2. The CDR3 runs to 15 residues. J lost 0 bases, V lost 0 bases, and 2 bases had no gene match. Germline CDR1 reads LNHDA; CDR2 reads SQIVND (reference sequence). CDR3 protein: CASSIEGGSSYEQYF. CDR3 coding DNA: TGTGCCAGTAGTATAGAAGGCGGGAGCTCCTACGAGCAGTACTTC.

The rearrangement links TRBV19 to TRBJ2-2, with 7 bases identical to TRBD1. The CDR3 contains 15 residues. The germline CDR1 and CDR2 sequences are LNHDA and SQIVND (reference sequence). With V trimmed by 4 bases and J by 0 bases, 2 bases remained unmatched. The CDR3 DNA reads as TGTGCCAGTAGTAGGGGGACAGCGAACACCGGGGAGCTGTTTTTT. Translation: CASSRGTANTGELFF.

This chain links TRBV6-6 with TRBJ1-6; tentative D call: TRBD1 (5 bases). Germline CDR1 and CDR2: MNHNY and SVGAGI (reference sequence). V was pared by 4 bases and J by 10 bases, with 17 bases between. This CDR3 has 15 amino acids. DNA for the CDR3: TGTGCCAGCAGTTCTGGAGGGGCGGGTAGGTCACCCCTCCACTTT. Translation: CASSSGGAGRSPLHF.

The chain couples TRBV2 to TRBJ1-4; 10 bases line up with TRBD1. Trimming took 8 bases from V and 8 from J; bases not matched to a gene: 11. CDR1 and CDR2 (germline): SNHLY, FYNNEI. The CDR3 runs to 15 residues. CDR3 bases: TGTGCCAGCCGAATTAAGGACAGGGGGAACGAAAAACTGTTTTTT. It specifies CASRIKDRGNEKLFF.

This chain connects TRBV29-1 to TRBJ2-3; D remains ambiguous. Germline V gives CDR1 SQVTM, CDR2 ANQGSEA. V was shortened by 7 bases and J by 0 bases, with 11 bases between the two germline ends. The CDR3 has 13 amino acids. The chain's CDR3 is CSAIVGSTDTQYF. The CDR3 DNA sequence: TGCAGCGCTATCGTCGGGAGCACAGATACGCAGTATTTT.

This clone was detected only once. The rearrangement uses TRBV7-6 and TRBJ2-7; TRBD2 might be the D (5 bases). Germline CDR1 and CDR2: SGHVS and FNYEAQ. V was clipped by 5 bases and J by 1 base, with 15 bases between them. The CDR3 is 15 residues long. CDR3 residues: CASSPLLTGSYEQYF. The DNA for the CDR3 is TGTGCCAGCAGCCCCCTCTTAACGGGGTCCTACGAGCAGTACTTC.

The chain carries TRBV7-9 and TRBJ1-1; TRBD1 aligns across 7 bases. The CDR3 covers 13 residues. Germline values: CDR1 SEHNR, CDR2 FQNEAQ (reference sequence). V lost 6 bases and J lost 2; bases outside the gene matches: 3. CDR3 bases: TGTGCCAGCAGTTGGGACAGAAACACTGAAGCTTTCTTT. Protein sequence: CASSWDRNTEAFF.

The CDR3 is CASLAAESTDTQYF. In nucleotides, the CDR3 is TGCGCCAGCTTAGCGGCGGAGAGCACAGATACGCAGTATTTT. V usage is TRBV5-1 and J usage is TRBJ2-3; perhaps TRBD2 as D (6 bases). Trimming left V 7 bases short and J 0 bases short, with 12 bases between. Germline loops: CDR1 SGHRS, CDR2 YFSETQ. The CDR3 is made up of 14 amino acids.

The CDR3 is CASSLDLVDTTYEQYF. CDR3 nucleotides: TGTGCCAGCAGCTTGGATTTAGTCGACACAACCTACGAGCAGTACTTC. The chain links TRBV5-6 to TRBJ2-7; no definite D call. Trimming pared 0 bases from V and 2 bases from J, leaving 15 bases between. The CDR3 length is 16 residues. Germline CDR1 and CDR2: SGHDT and YYEEEE.

This chain joins TRBV6-1 and TRBJ1-5; 8 nucleotides align to TRBD1. In germline, CDR1 is MNHNS, CDR2 SASEGT. With V trimmed by 6 bases and J by 2 bases, 6 bases remained unmatched. The CDR3 contains 15 residues. This CDR3 reads CASRGMTGGNQPQHF. The CDR3, as DNA: TGTGCCAGCAGGGGAATGACAGGGGGCAATCAGCCCCAGCATTTT.

The gene calls are TRBV30 and TRBJ1-5; 8 nucleotides align to TRBD1. V shed 2 bases, J shed 6 bases, and the junction held 9 bases outside the gene matches. From germline, CDR1 is GTSNPN and CDR2 SVGIG (reference sequence). The CDR3 length is 15 residues. The CDR3 sequence is CAWSTGQGPGQPQHF. CDR3 in DNA: TGTGCCTGGAGTACAGGACAGGGTCCGGGTCAGCCCCAGCATTTT.

This clone was recorded once. This rearrangement joins TRBV4-3 to TRBJ1-1; no firm D call. CDR3 length equals 13 residues. Trimming shortened V by 2 bases and J by 3 bases, and 7 bases separated the two germline ends. Germline assignment: CDR1 LGHNA and CDR2 YSLEER. The CDR3, as DNA: TGCGCCAGCAGCCAACTAAGTGACACTGAAGCTTTCTTT. Amino acid sequence: CASSQLSDTEAFF.

V gene TRBV27 combines with J gene TRBJ1-2, with no clear D. V was pared by 11 bases and J by 7 bases, with 14 bases between. The CDR3 is 11 amino acids. Germline values: CDR1 MNHEY, CDR2 SMNVEV (reference sequence). CDR3 in DNA: TGTGCCGCAAAGGGAGGTGGTGGCTACACCTTC. It specifies CAAKGGGGYTF.

V gene TRBV27 combines with J gene TRBJ1-1, with no clear D. Per the germline V gene, CDR1 is MNHEY and CDR2 is SMNVEV (reference sequence). The CDR3 contains 11 residues. Deletions cut 10 bases from V and 4 bases from J, with 10 bases between. CDR3 sequence reads: CAIVGGTEAFF. The CDR3 nucleotides are TGTGCCATCGTGGGAGGCACTGAAGCTTTCTTT.

CDR3 amino acids: CASSYGRNTEAFF. CDR3 DNA: TGTGCCAGCAGTTACGGCAGAAACACTGAAGCTTTCTTT. This chain joins TRBV6-5 and TRBJ1-1; no reliable D call. V was clipped by 2 bases and J by 2 bases, with 6 bases between them. Germline V gene lookup returns CDR1 MNHEY and CDR2 SVGAGI. The CDR3 covers 13 residues.

The rearrangement uses TRBV19 and TRBJ2-2; D remains unclear. CDR1 and CDR2 from the germline V gene are LNHDA and SQIVND (reference sequence). The CDR3 is 13 amino acids. The germline V and J ends were trimmed by 5 bases and 5 bases, with 9 bases remaining between them. The CDR3 is CASSQEITGELFF. CDR3 coding DNA: TGTGCCAGTAGTCAGGAAATTACCGGGGAGCTGTTTTTT. The full variable domain, rest sourced from reference TRBV19 and TRBJ2-2, is DGGITQSPKYLFRKEGQNVTLSCEQNLNHDAMYWYRQDPGQGLRLIYYSQIVNDFQKGDIAEGYSVSREKKESFPLTVTSAQKNPTAFYLCASSQEITGELFFGEGSRLTVL.

V is TRBV7-2 and J is TRBJ2-2, with 7 bases aligning to TRBD1. Unmatched junction bases numbered 5, after V lost 5 bases and J lost 8 bases. Germline CDR1 is SGHTA and CDR2 is FQGNSA. The CDR3 is made up of 13 amino acids. In DNA, the CDR3 is TGTGCCAGCAGCCAAGACAGGGTTGGGGAGCTGTTTTTT. This translates into CASSQDRVGELFF.

This sequence joins TRBV7-3 and TRBJ2-1; D is uncertain. Germline assignment: CDR1 SGHTA and CDR2 FQGTGA. V was pared by 5 bases and J by 5 bases, with 19 bases between. The CDR3 contains 16 residues. The CDR3 DNA reads TGTGCCAGCAGCCTCTATCCTGGCAGGAAAAACAATGAGCAGTTCTTC. Protein product: CASSLYPGRKNNEQFF.

The rearrangement links TRBV5-6 to TRBJ2-7; TRBD1 agrees at 9 bases. The germline gives CDR1 SGHDT, CDR2 YYEEEE. This CDR3 is built from 15 residues. With V trimmed by 4 bases and J by 2 bases, 7 bases remained unmatched. CDR3 protein: CASSPPGQGPYEQYF. For the CDR3, the DNA is TGTGCCAGCAGCCCACCGGGACAGGGTCCCTACGAGCAGTACTTC. The full variable domain, with the rest looked up from reference TRBV5-6 and TRBJ2-7, is DAGVTQSPTHLIKTRGQQVTLRCSPKSGHDTVSWYQQALGQGPQFIFQYYEEEERQRGNFPDRFSGHQFPNYSSELNVNALLLGDSALYLCASSPPGQGPYEQYFGPGTRLTVT.